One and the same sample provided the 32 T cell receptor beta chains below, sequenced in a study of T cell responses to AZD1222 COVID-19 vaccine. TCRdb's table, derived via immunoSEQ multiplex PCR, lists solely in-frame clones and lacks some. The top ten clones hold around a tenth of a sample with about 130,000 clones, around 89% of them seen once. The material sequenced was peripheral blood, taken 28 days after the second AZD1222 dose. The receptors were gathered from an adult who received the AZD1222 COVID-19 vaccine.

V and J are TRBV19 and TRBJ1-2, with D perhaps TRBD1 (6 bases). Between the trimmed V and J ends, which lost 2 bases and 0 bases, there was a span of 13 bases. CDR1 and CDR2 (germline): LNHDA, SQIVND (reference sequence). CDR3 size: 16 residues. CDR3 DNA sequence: TGTGCCAGTAGTATAAGGGGGAGGGGTCCTAACTATGGCTACACCTTC. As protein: CASSIRGRGPNYGYTF.

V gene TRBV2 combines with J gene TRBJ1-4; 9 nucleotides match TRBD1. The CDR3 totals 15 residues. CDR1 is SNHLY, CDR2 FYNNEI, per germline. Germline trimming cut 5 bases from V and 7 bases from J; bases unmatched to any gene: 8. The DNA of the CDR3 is TGTGCCAGCAGTCCCCGAGGGACAGGGCGTGAAAAACTGTTTTTT. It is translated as CASSPRGTGREKLFF.

CDR3 loop: CASSYGRNTDTQYF. The CDR3, as DNA: TGTGCCAGCAGTTACGGACGGAACACAGATACGCAGTATTTT. The rearrangement uses TRBV6-2 or TRBV6-3 and TRBJ2-3; D remains unclear. Germline V gene data show CDR1 as MNHEY and CDR2 as SVGEGT. The CDR3 is made up of 14 amino acids. V lost 2 bases to trimming and J lost 2 bases, with 8 bases between them.

The CDR3 loop reads CASSQAGGDQPQHF. The DNA for the CDR3 is TGTGCCAGCTCACAGGCAGGGGGCGATCAGCCCCAGCATTTT. The rearrangement uses TRBV18 and TRBJ1-5; TRBD1 matches 8 bases. The CDR3 has 14 amino acids. Germline CDR1 and CDR2: KGHSH and LQKENI. V was clipped by 4 bases and J by 5 bases; unmatched bases: 4.

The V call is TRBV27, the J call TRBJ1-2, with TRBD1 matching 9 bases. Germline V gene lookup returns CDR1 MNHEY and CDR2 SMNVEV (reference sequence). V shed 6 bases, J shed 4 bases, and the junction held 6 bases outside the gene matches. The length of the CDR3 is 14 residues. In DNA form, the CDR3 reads TGTGCCAGCAGGGGGACAGGGAGATTCTATGGCTACACCTTC. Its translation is CASRGTGRFYGYTF.

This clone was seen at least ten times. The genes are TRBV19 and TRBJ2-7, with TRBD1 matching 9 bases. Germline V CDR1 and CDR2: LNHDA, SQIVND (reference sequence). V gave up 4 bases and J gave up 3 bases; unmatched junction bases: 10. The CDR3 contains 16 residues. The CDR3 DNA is TGTGCCAGTAGTAGGCGGGGACAGGGAGGAGGCTACGAGCAGTACTTC. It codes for CASSRRGQGGGYEQYF. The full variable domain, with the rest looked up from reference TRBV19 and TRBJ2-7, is DGGITQSPKYLFRKEGQNVTLSCEQNLNHDAMYWYRQDPGQGLRLIYYSQIVNDFQKGDIAEGYSVSREKKESFPLTVTSAQKNPTAFYLCASSRRGQGGGYEQYFGPGTRLTVT.

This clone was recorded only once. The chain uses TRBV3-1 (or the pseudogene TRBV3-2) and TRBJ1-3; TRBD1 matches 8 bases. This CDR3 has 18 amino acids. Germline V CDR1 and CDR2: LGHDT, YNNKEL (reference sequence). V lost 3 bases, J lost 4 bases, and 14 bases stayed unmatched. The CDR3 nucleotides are TGTGCCAGCAGCCATCTCAGAGTCGGGACAGGAGCCGGAAACACCATATATTTT. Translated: CASSHLRVGTGAGNTIYF.

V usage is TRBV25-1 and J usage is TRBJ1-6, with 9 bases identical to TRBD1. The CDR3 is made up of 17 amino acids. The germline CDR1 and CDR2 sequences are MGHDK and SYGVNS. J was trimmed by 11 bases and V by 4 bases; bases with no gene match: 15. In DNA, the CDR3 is TGTGCCAGCAGTGCCTTAACCACCGGGACAGGGAGGACACCCCTCCACTTT. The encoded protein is CASSALTTGTGRTPLHF.

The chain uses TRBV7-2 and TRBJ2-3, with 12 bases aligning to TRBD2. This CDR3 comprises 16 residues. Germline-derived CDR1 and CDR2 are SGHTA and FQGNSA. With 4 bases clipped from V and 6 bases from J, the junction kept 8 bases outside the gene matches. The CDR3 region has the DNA TGTGCCAGCAGCTCCCTCTGGACTAGCGGGGCGGATACGCAGTATTTT. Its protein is CASSSLWTSGADTQYF.

CDR3 sequence reads: CASSKRDRGFLDGYTF. For the CDR3, the DNA is TGTGCCAGCAGCAAACGGGACAGGGGGTTCTTAGATGGCTACACCTTC. This chain uses TRBV7-9 with TRBJ1-2; 11 nucleotides agree with TRBD1. The J segment lost 6 bases and the V segment lost 5 bases, leaving 11 bases of the junction unmatched. Germline loops: CDR1 SEHNR, CDR2 FQNEAQ (reference sequence). The CDR3 runs 16 residues.

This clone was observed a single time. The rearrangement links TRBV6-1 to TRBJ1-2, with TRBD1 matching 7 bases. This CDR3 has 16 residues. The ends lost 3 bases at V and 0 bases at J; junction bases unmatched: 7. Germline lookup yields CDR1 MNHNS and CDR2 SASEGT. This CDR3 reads CASSDRQGRANYGYTF. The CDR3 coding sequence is TGTGCCAGCAGTGATCGACAGGGACGAGCTAACTATGGCTACACCTTC.

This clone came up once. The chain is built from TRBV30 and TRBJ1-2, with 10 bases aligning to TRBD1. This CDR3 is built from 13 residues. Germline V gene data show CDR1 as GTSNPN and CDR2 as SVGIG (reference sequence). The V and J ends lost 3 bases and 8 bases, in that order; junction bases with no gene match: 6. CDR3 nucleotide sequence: TGTGCCTGGAGCCGGGACAGGGGTGGAGGCTACACCTTC. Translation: CAWSRDRGGGYTF.

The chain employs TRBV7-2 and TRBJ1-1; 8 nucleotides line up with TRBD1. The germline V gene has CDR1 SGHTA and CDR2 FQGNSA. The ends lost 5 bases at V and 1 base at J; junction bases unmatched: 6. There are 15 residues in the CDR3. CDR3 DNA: TGTGCCAGCAGCCCTTCCGACAGGGGGAACACTGAAGCTTTCTTT. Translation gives CASSPSDRGNTEAFF.

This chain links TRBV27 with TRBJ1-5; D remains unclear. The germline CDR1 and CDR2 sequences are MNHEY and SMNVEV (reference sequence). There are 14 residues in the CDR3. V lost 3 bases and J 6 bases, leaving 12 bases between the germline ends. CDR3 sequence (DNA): TGTGCCAGCAGTTTGGCTCCGGTTGGTCAGCCCCAGCATTTT. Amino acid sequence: CASSLAPVGQPQHF.

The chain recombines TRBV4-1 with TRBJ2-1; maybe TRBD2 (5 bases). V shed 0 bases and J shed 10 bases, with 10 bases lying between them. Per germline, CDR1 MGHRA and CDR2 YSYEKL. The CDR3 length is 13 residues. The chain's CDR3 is CASSQDNEREQFF. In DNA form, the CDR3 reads TGCGCCAGCAGCCAAGATAACGAGCGGGAGCAGTTCTTC.

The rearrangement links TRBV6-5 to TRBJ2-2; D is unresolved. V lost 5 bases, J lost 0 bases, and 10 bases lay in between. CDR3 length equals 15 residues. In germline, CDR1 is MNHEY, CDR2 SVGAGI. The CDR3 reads CASSPDGSNTGELFF. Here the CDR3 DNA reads TGTGCCAGCAGTCCCGACGGGTCGAACACCGGGGAGCTGTTTTTT.

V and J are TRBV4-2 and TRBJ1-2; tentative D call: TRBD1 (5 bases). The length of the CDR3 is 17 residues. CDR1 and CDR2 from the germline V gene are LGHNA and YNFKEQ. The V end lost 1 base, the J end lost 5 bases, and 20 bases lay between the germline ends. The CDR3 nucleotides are TGTGCCAGCAGCCAAGTTGACAGTCGGCCGACCGGGTATGGCTACACCTTC. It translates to CASSQVDSRPTGYGYTF.

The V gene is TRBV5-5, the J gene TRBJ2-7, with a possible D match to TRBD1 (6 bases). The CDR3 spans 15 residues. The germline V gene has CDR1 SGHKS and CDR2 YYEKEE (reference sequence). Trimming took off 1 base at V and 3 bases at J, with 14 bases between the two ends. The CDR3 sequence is CASSLSTGKNYEQYF. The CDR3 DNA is TGTGCCAGCAGCTTGTCTACAGGGAAGAACTACGAGCAGTACTTC.

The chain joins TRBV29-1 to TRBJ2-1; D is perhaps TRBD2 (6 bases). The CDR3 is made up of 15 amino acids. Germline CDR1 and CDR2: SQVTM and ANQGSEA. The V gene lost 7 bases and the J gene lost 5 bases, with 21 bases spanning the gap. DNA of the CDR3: TGCAGCGCCTGGGAGAGGAGCGGGCCAAACAATGAGCAGTTCTTC. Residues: CSAWERSGPNNEQFF.

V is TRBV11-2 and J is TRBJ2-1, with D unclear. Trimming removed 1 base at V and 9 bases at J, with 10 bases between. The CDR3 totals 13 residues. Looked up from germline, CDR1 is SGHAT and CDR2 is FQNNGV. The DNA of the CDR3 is TGTGCCAGCAGCTTAGTAGTTCGCACTGAGCAGTTCTTC. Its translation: CASSLVVRTEQFF. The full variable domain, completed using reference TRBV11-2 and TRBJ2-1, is EAGVAQSPRYKIIEKRQSVAFWCNPISGHATLYWYQQILGQGPKLLIQFQNNGVVDDSQLPKDRFSAERLKGVDSTLKIQPAKLEDSAVYLCASSLVVRTEQFFGPGTRLTVL.

The CDR3 DNA follows: TGCAGTGCTAGTCCAGGGATGGGGAACACTGAAGCTTTCTTT. This gives the protein CSASPGMGNTEAFF. This sequence joins TRBV20-1 and TRBJ1-1; weak D call: TRBD1 (5 bases). The CDR3 loop spans 14 amino acids. V was pared by 3 bases and J by 1 base, with 12 bases between. Germline-derived CDR1 and CDR2 are DFQATT and SNEGSKA (reference sequence).

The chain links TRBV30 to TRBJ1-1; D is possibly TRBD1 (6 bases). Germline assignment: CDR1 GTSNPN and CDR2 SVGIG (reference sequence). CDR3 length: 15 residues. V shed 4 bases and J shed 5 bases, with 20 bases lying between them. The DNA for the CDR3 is TGTGCCTGGACCTCAGCGGGGGGGCCGTCGACTGAAGCTTTCTTT. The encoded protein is CAWTSAGGPSTEAFF.

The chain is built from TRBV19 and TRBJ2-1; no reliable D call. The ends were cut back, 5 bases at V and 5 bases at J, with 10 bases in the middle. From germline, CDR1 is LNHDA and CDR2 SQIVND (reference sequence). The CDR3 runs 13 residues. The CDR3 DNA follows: TGTGCCAGTAGTGCCCGGCCTAACAATGAGCAGTTCTTC. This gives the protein CASSARPNNEQFF.

The CDR3 DNA reads as TGTGCCAGCAGCCAAGTGGCACGCACTGAAGCTTTCTTT. As protein: CASSQVARTEAFF. The V gene is TRBV3-1 (or the pseudogene TRBV3-2), the J gene TRBJ1-1; no clear D gene. The V gene lost 1 base and the J gene lost 4 bases, with 7 bases spanning the gap. The CDR3 contains 13 residues. Germline lookup yields CDR1 LGHDT and CDR2 YNNKEL (reference sequence).

This CDR3 is CAWSVHNYGYTF. In DNA, the CDR3 is TGTGCCTGGAGTGTGCATAACTATGGCTACACCTTC. This sequence joins TRBV30 and TRBJ1-2; D unresolved. Germline CDR1 and CDR2: GTSNPN and SVGIG (reference sequence). This CDR3 has 12 amino acids. V lost 0 bases, J lost 1 base, and 3 bases lay in between.

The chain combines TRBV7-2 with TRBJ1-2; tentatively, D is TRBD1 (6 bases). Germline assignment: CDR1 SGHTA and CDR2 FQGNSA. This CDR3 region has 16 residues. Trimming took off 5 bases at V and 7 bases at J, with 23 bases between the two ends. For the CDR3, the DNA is TGTGCCAGCAGCCCTATCGCTTCAGGGGCGGTCTTTGGCTACACCTTC. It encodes CASSPIASGAVFGYTF.

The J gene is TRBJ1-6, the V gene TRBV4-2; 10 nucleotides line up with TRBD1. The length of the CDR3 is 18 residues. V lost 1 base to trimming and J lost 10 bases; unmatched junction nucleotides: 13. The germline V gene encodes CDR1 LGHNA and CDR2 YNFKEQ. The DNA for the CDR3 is TGTGCCAGCAGCCAAGGCGTGGGACAGGGGAAGGGGAACTCACCCCTCCACTTT. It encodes CASSQGVGQGKGNSPLHF.

The CDR3 loop reads CASSPVADSLSGNTIYF. The CDR3 DNA sequence: TGTGCCAGCTCACCAGTGGCAGACTCACTCTCTGGAAACACCATATATTTT. The rearrangement links TRBV18 to TRBJ1-3; D gene ambiguous. The V end lost 2 bases, the J end lost 0 bases, and 14 bases lay between the germline ends. The CDR3 length is 17 residues. CDR1 KGHSH and CDR2 LQKENI come from the germline V gene.

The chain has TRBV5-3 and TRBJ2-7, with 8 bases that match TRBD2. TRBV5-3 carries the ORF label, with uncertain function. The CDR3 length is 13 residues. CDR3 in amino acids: CPSRGGSSYEQYF. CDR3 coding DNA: TGTCCCTCCCGGGGGGGGAGCTCCTACGAGCAGTACTTC.

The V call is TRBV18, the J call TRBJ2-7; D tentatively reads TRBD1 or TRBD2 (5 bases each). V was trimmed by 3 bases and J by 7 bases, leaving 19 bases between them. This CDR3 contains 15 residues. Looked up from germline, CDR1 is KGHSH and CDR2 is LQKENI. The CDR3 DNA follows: TGTGCCAGCTCACCCTCGGGGCCTGGGGATGAGGAGCAGTACTTC. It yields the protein CASSPSGPGDEEQYF.

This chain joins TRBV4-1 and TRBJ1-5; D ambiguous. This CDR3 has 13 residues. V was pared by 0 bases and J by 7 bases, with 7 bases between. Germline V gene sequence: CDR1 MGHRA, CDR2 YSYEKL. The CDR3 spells CASSQDGEQPQHF. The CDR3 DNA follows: TGCGCCAGCAGCCAAGATGGAGAACAGCCCCAGCATTTT.

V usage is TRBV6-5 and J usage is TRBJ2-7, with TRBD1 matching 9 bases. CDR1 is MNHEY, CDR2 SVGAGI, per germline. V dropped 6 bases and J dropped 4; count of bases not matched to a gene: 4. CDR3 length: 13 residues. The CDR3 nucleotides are TGTGCCAGCAGGGGACAGGGTAGATACGAGCAGTACTTC. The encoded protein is CASRGQGRYEQYF.